This T cell receptor beta chain was documented in a study of OX40 agonist ivuxolimab in advanced cancers. Generated by immunoSEQ multiplex PCR, the TCRdb table keeps only in-frame clones and is missing some. The table includes fewer than 85,000 clones, approximately 91% detected once. This CDR3 spans 14 amino acids. V gave up 4 bases and J gave up 0 bases, with 9 bases separating them. In germline, CDR1 is MNHNS, CDR2 SASEGT. The source is an adult with an advanced solid tumor such as melanoma, head and neck, liver or kidney cancer. The V gene is TRBV6-1, the J gene TRBJ1-1; D is unclear. Specimen: CD4+ or CD8+ T cells sorted from blood, collected in a trial of the OX40 agonist ivuxolimab. The CDR3 DNA is TGTGCCAGCAGTGCGCCTCAAGTGAACACTGAAGCTTTCTTT. Its translation is CASSAPQVNTEAFF.